This T cell receptor (beta chain) was sequenced in a study of T-cell memory formation after mild COVID-19. Of note for this clonotype: Its matching antigen is unknown.

The germline V gene has CDR1 MNHEY and CDR2 SVGAGI. This CDR3 region has 14 residues. V dropped 5 bases and J dropped 7 bases, with 15 bases sitting between them. Study observations and caveats: Of the contracting clones, CD4+ ones lay mainly in CM and EM, and CD8+ ones in EMRA. Prior to infection, memory already included some responding clones, suggesting cross-reactive memory joined.

TCRdb used MiXCR to reprocess the 5' RACE reads, holding one entry per CDR3 protein. Altogether around 83,000 distinct CDR3 sequences are present, around 27% being singletons, with the ten largest covering under 45%. Sample: PBMCs or a T cell subset sorted from them (not recorded which). This sequence originates from a man aged 18 to 30 who had mild COVID-19 (a few samples of this study predate the infection). Cell type and time point are not known. The chain links TRBV6-5 to TRBJ2-1; D may be TRBD1 or TRBD2 (5 bases each). The CDR3 reads CASSKTGAGNEQFF. In DNA, the CDR3 is TGTGCCAGCAGTAAAACCGGGGCCGGGAATGAGCAGTTCTTC.